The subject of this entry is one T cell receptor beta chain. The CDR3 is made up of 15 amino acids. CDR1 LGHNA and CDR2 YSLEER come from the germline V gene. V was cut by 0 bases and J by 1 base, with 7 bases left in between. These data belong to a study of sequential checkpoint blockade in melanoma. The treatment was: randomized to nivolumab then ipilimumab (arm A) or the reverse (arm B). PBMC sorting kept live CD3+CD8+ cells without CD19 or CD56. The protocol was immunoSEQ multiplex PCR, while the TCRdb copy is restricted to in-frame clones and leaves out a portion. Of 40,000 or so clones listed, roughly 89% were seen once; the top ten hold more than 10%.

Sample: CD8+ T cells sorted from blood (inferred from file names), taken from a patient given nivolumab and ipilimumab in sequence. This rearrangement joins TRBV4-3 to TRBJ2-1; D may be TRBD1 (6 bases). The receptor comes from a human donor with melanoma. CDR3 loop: CASSQDQGSYNEQFF. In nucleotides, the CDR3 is TGCGCCAGCAGCCAAGATCAGGGGTCCTACAATGAGCAGTTCTTC.